This T cell receptor (beta chain) derives from a study of human T cells and chemical hapten exposure. This clonotype has only a few counts. A single record per CDR3 protein comes from TCRdb applying MiXCR to the RACE reads. Seen here are over 85,000 distinct CDR3 sequences, around 12% observed once, and the top ten hold approximately 2.1%. CDR3 length: 13 amino acids. Unmatched junction bases numbered 1, after V lost 4 bases and J lost 5 bases. The time point denotes: patch test 1, 2 weeks after DPC sensitization. Noted treatment: therapeutic diphenylcyclopropenone sensitization with weekly scalp DPC.

This sequence originates from a woman between 40 and 55 years old with alopecia areata. Some clones in this sample may be carry-over from other donors' samples. Here the sequenced sample was whole blood, taken in connection with sensitization to the hapten diphenylcyclopropenone (DPC). The chain recombines TRBV23-1 with TRBJ2-1, with 8 bases matching TRBD2. TRBV23-1 has ORF status, its function being uncertain. Written as DNA, the CDR3 is TGCGCCAGCAGTCCGGGACTAGACAATGAGCAGTTCTTC. Amino acid sequence: CASSPGLDNEQFF.